This T cell receptor beta chain was sequenced during a study of blood T cell repertoires in COVID-19. At the level of the study: Sites in the United States, Italy and Spain provided acute and convalescent COVID-19 samples. Nucleic acid was either cDNA or gDNA, and it came from T cells, B-cell-depleted T cells, or PBMCs.

Enrolment of Seattle patients took place during active infection, and they were followed longitudinally. In the authors' methods: Quantification of nucleated cells was approximated via reference gene primer amplification. Here immunoSEQ multiplex PCR was the method, and the copy in TCRdb shows in-frame clones only, minus some. V and J calls and clone size are given by that table; D and trimming were obtained from the DNA. This table has some 170,000 clones, approximately 95% appearing once. This sequence originates from an older woman with COVID-19, enrolled during active disease. Specimen: peripheral blood.

The CDR3 loop reads CASSVDRSYNSPLHF. DNA for the CDR3: TGTGCCAGTAGTGTTGACAGATCCTATAATTCACCCCTCCACTTT. The genes are TRBV19 and TRBJ1-6, with D perhaps matching TRBD1 (5 bases). Germline V gene sequence: CDR1 LNHDA, CDR2 SQIVND (reference sequence). V was shortened by 5 bases and J by 1 base, with 9 bases between the two germline ends. This CDR3 spans 15 amino acids.